A single sample gave rise to the 32 T cell receptor beta chains below, sequenced in a study of blood T cell repertoires in COVID-19. Clones were sequenced by immunoSEQ multiplex PCR, and TCRdb holds only the in-frame ones, with some missing. The data hold 35,000 to 55,000 clones, with roughly four fifths observed a single time. Material: peripheral blood. Receptor source: a man in his sixties with active COVID-19.

The rearrangement uses TRBV19 and TRBJ1-2, with a tentative D call TRBD1 (5 bases). Trimming took 0 bases from V and 8 from J, leaving 19 bases between them. Germline V gene sequence: CDR1 LNHDA, CDR2 SQIVND (reference sequence). There are 16 residues in the CDR3. The CDR3 region is CASSIDLWQGFDGYTF. The DNA for the CDR3 is TGTGCCAGTAGTATAGATCTATGGCAGGGTTTCGACGGCTACACCTTC.

V usage is TRBV6-2 or TRBV6-3 and J usage is TRBJ2-7; TRBD2 aligns across 12 bases. Germline lookup yields CDR1 MNHEY and CDR2 SVGEGT. J was trimmed by 4 bases and V by 1 base; bases with no gene match: 11. The CDR3 length is 18 residues. Here the CDR3 DNA reads TGTGCCAGCAGTTACTTACTAGCGGGGGGCCCTACAAGTTACGAGCAGTACTTC. Translation: CASSYLLAGGPTSYEQYF.

This rearrangement joins TRBV16 to TRBJ1-1, with D tentatively TRBD1 (6 bases). The length of the CDR3 is 15 residues. The V end lost 3 bases, the J end lost 1 base, and 12 bases lay between the germline ends. CDR1 and CDR2 (germline): KGHSY, FQNENV. The CDR3 is CASSQGHRGNTEAFF. CDR3 DNA: TGTGCCAGCAGCCAGGGACACCGGGGGAACACTGAAGCTTTCTTT.

The chain uses TRBV2 and TRBJ2-5; TRBD2 matches 8 bases. The CDR3 has 16 amino acids. The germline CDR1 and CDR2 sequences are SNHLY and FYNNEI. The V gene end was trimmed by 9 bases and the J gene end by 2 bases; junction bases not matched to a gene: 14. The CDR3 reads CASRPLEAGAQETQYF. The CDR3 DNA reads as TGTGCCAGTAGACCACTAGAAGCGGGGGCGCAAGAGACCCAGTACTTC.

The chain employs TRBV10-3 and TRBJ1-6; 7 nucleotides align to TRBD1. CDR3 size: 15 residues. Germline CDR1 ENHRY, CDR2 SYGVKD. Trimming removed 11 bases from V and 4 bases from J; junction bases left unmatched: 11. CDR3 nucleotides: TGTGCCGCGGCTGGCTCAGGGGGGTATAATTCACCCCTCCACTTT. Protein sequence: CAAAGSGGYNSPLHF.

This clone appeared a single time. The genes are TRBV19 and TRBJ2-4; 11 bases are a match to TRBD1. This CDR3 comprises 17 residues. The ends lost 3 bases at V and 2 bases at J; junction bases unmatched: 6. The germline V gene encodes CDR1 LNHDA and CDR2 SQIVND (reference sequence). This CDR3 is CASSIAGTGGSKNIQYF. The CDR3 DNA sequence: TGTGCCAGTAGTATCGCTGGGACAGGGGGATCCAAAAACATTCAGTACTTC.

The chain uses TRBV27 and TRBJ2-5; 10 bases fit TRBD2. The germline gives CDR1 MNHEY, CDR2 SMNVEV (reference sequence). The CDR3 is made up of 18 amino acids. Trimming at V came to 2 bases and at J to 7 bases, leaving 16 bases not matched to a gene. The CDR3 DNA reads TGTGCCAGCAGTTTAAACGGGGGGTTAGCGGGAGGTAAAGGGACCCAGTACTTC. Amino acids: CASSLNGGLAGGKGTQYF.

V gene TRBV11-2 combines with J gene TRBJ2-7; D may be TRBD2 (6 bases). CDR1 and CDR2 from the germline V gene are SGHAT and FQNNGV. This CDR3 spans 13 amino acids. With 8 bases removed from V and 1 base from J, the gap between germline ends came to 12 bases. CDR3 nucleotides: TGTGCCAGCTCCCCTGGGAGGTCCTACGAGCAGTACTTC. The encoded protein is CASSPGRSYEQYF. Full variable domain (missing parts from reference TRBV11-2 and TRBJ2-7): EAGVAQSPRYKIIEKRQSVAFWCNPISGHATLYWYQQILGQGPKLLIQFQNNGVVDDSQLPKDRFSAERLKGVDSTLKIQPAKLEDSAVYLCASSPGRSYEQYFGPGTRLTVT.

The chain recombines TRBV19 with TRBJ1-5; TRBD1 might be the D (6 bases). The germline V gene has CDR1 LNHDA and CDR2 SQIVND (reference sequence). Trimming shortened V by 7 bases and J by 0 bases, and 13 bases separated the two germline ends. There are 15 residues in the CDR3. In DNA form, the CDR3 reads TGTGCCAGTACCGAGACAGGCTATAGCAATCAGCCCCAGCATTTT. Protein: CASTETGYSNQPQHF.

The chain carries TRBV27 and TRBJ1-5, with D perhaps TRBD1 (6 bases). Germline values: CDR1 MNHEY, CDR2 SMNVEV (reference sequence). CDR3 length: 14 amino acids. Trimming removed 5 bases at V and 9 bases at J, with 17 bases between. The CDR3 nucleotides read TGTGCCAGCAGTATTACAGGGCCCTATGGGCCCCAGCATTTT. Translating gives CASSITGPYGPQHF.

This chain uses TRBV5-4 with TRBJ2-3; 8 bases are a match to TRBD2. V lost 5 bases to trimming and J lost 2 bases; unmatched junction nucleotides: 7. This CDR3 region has 15 residues. Germline lookup yields CDR1 SGHNT and CDR2 YYREEE (reference sequence). CDR3 loop: CASRPTSGNTDTQYF. CDR3 coding DNA: TGTGCCAGCAGACCTACTAGCGGAAACACAGATACGCAGTATTTT.

This clone was seen just once. CDR3 bases: TGTGCCATCAGTGAGTCTTGGTCTAGCGGCGACAATGAGCAGTTCTTC. It is translated as CAISESWSSGDNEQFF. This chain uses TRBV10-3 with TRBJ2-1; 7 bases agree with TRBD2. Germline V lookup: CDR1 ENHRY, CDR2 SYGVKD. This CDR3 comprises 16 residues. V lost 0 bases to trimming and J lost 5 bases; unmatched junction nucleotides: 7.

This chain uses TRBV9 with TRBJ2-1, with 11 bases fitting TRBD2. Germline V gives CDR1 SGDLS, CDR2 YYNGEE. The CDR3 runs 14 residues. V trimming: 2 bases; J trimming: 5 bases; junction bases outside the gene matches: 0. The CDR3 DNA sequence: TGTGCCAGCAGCGTGGGACTAGCGGACAATGAGCAGTTCTTC. Amino acid sequence: CASSVGLADNEQFF.

CDR3: CASSLGGEPSLNSPLHF. In DNA, the CDR3 is TGTGCCAGCAGCTTGGGGGGGGAACCGTCTCTGAATTCACCCCTCCACTTT. J is TRBJ1-6 and V is TRBV5-6, with TRBD1 as a possible D gene (5 bases). The germline V and J ends were trimmed by 0 bases and 7 bases, with 17 bases remaining between them. The CDR3 is 17 residues long. The germline V gene encodes CDR1 SGHDT and CDR2 YYEEEE.

A few counts support this clone. CDR3: CASSSLAGINEQFF. The CDR3, as DNA: TGTGCCAGTAGTTCACTAGCGGGGATAAATGAGCAGTTCTTC. V is TRBV19 and J is TRBJ2-1; 10 nucleotides agree with TRBD2. V was clipped by 5 bases and J by 7 bases; unmatched bases: 5. CDR1 is LNHDA and CDR2 is SQIVND in the germline V gene (reference sequence). The CDR3 totals 14 residues.

The rearrangement uses TRBV19 and TRBJ2-1; TRBD1 matches at 10 bases. J lost 8 bases, V lost 5 bases, and 12 bases had no gene match. The CDR3 has 16 residues. Looked up from germline, CDR1 is LNHDA and CDR2 is SQIVND (reference sequence). In DNA, the CDR3 is TGTGCCAGTAGTGTCGCCGGGACAGGGGTTGGGTATGAGCAGTTCTTC. Protein sequence: CASSVAGTGVGYEQFF.

The chain is built from TRBV7-9 and TRBJ2-5, with 11 bases identical to TRBD1. The CDR3 is made up of 13 amino acids. Germline CDR1 reads SEHNR; CDR2 reads FQNEAQ (reference sequence). Germline trimming cut 0 bases from V and 12 bases from J; bases unmatched to any gene: 3. CDR3 coding DNA: TGTGCCAGCAGCTTAGCGGCGGGACAGGGGGAGTACTTC. Translation: CASSLAAGQGEYF.

The chain recombines TRBV3-1 (or the pseudogene TRBV3-2) with TRBJ2-1, with D perhaps matching TRBD2 (5 bases). The V end was cut by 0 bases, the J end by 7 bases, with 13 bases between. The CDR3 runs 15 residues. Germline V gene sequence: CDR1 LGHDT, CDR2 YNNKEL (reference sequence). CDR3 nucleotides: TGTGCCAGCAGCCAAGATACCTCTGGAGGAAATGAGCAGTTCTTC. Encoded protein: CASSQDTSGGNEQFF.

The chain has TRBV4-2 and TRBJ2-2; 7 bases are shared with TRBD2. Germline values: CDR1 LGHNA, CDR2 YNFKEQ. CDR3 length: 15 amino acids. V gave up 5 bases and J gave up 5 bases; unmatched junction bases: 8. DNA of the CDR3: TGTGCCAGCAGCTATACCGGGGGAGGGACCGGGGAGCTGTTTTTT. Amino acids: CASSYTGGGTGELFF.

This clone came up once. The chain employs TRBV19 and TRBJ2-1; D perhaps matches TRBD1 (6 bases). The germline gives CDR1 LNHDA, CDR2 SQIVND (reference sequence). The V end lost 5 bases, the J end lost 3 bases, and 8 bases lay between the germline ends. This CDR3 is built from 13 residues. The CDR3 region has the DNA TGTGCCAGTAGTGCAGGGGACTACAATGAGCAGTTCTTC. This gives the protein CASSAGDYNEQFF.

The chain combines TRBV7-9 with TRBJ2-3, with 9 bases fitting TRBD2. The CDR3 is 15 amino acids. Germline lookup yields CDR1 SEHNR and CDR2 FQNEAQ (reference sequence). The V and J ends lost 5 bases and 5 bases, in that order; junction bases with no gene match: 8. CDR3 sequence (DNA): TGTGCCAGCAGCCCGGCGGGGGGGCGGAAAGATACGCAGTATTTT. Protein: CASSPAGGRKDTQYF.

V usage is TRBV18 and J usage is TRBJ2-6, with 7 bases identical to TRBD2. Germline values: CDR1 KGHSH, CDR2 LQKENI. The CDR3 loop spans 17 amino acids. V shed 4 bases, J shed 1 base, and the junction held 7 bases outside the gene matches. CDR3 amino acids: CASSLGTTGSGANVLTF. The DNA for the CDR3 is TGTGCCAGCTCACTCGGGACTACCGGTTCTGGGGCCAACGTCCTGACTTTC.

The chain is built from TRBV11-2 and TRBJ2-1; D perhaps matches TRBD1 (7 bases). The CDR3 is 15 amino acids. Trimming removed 0 bases from V and 9 bases from J, with 15 bases in between. The germline gives CDR1 SGHAT, CDR2 FQNNGV. DNA for the CDR3: TGTGCCAGCAGCTTAGAGGCAGGGGGGAGTTCTGAGCAGTTCTTC. Translated, it gives CASSLEAGGSSEQFF.

The V and J genes are TRBV28 and TRBJ2-1, with 14 bases identical to TRBD2. After removal of 5 bases from V and 7 bases from J, the junction contained 13 bases not matched to a gene. This CDR3 spans 18 amino acids. Germline loops: CDR1 MDHEN, CDR2 SYDVKM. CDR3 sequence (DNA): TGTGCCAGCAGTGGGCTCGGGACTAGCGGGAGAGGTGTTAATGAGCAGTTCTTC. As protein: CASSGLGTSGRGVNEQFF.

This chain uses TRBV10-3 with TRBJ2-7; 11 bases map to TRBD2. V lost 3 bases, J lost 6 bases, and 7 bases stayed unmatched. The germline gives CDR1 ENHRY, CDR2 SYGVKD. CDR3 length: 15 amino acids. The CDR3, as DNA: TGTGCCATCAGTGACCTAGCGGGAGGTACAAGCGAGCAGTACTTC. Translated: CAISDLAGGTSEQYF.

The V gene is TRBV7-6, the J gene TRBJ2-3; TRBD2 is a possible D gene (5 bases). Germline CDR1 SGHVS, CDR2 FNYEAQ. The length of the CDR3 is 16 residues. Trimming took off 4 bases at V and 3 bases at J, with 17 bases between the two ends. This CDR3 reads CASSSQAGIQTDTQYF. CDR3 nucleotides: TGTGCCAGCAGCTCCCAAGCCGGGATTCAGACAGATACGCAGTATTTT.

This clone was observed a few times. The rearrangement joins TRBV5-1 to TRBJ1-5; TRBD1 agrees at 9 bases. Germline CDR1 reads SGHRS; CDR2 reads YFSETQ. The CDR3 runs 15 residues. V lost 0 bases to trimming and J lost 2 bases; unmatched junction nucleotides: 0. CDR3 nucleotide sequence: TGCGCCAGCAGCTTGGGGACAGGGGGCAATCAGCCCCAGCATTTT. Translated: CASSLGTGGNQPQHF.

This chain uses TRBV28 with TRBJ1-2; 10 bases fit TRBD1. The CDR3 loop spans 16 amino acids. The V and J ends lost 5 bases and 5 bases, in that order; junction bases with no gene match: 11. CDR1 and CDR2 (germline): MDHEN, SYDVKM. CDR3 DNA sequence: TGTGCCAGCAGTCCCAGGACAGGGGGAGGCTGGTATGGCTACACCTTC. This encodes CASSPRTGGGWYGYTF.

The chain combines TRBV7-7 with TRBJ2-7; 9 bases agree with TRBD1. The germline V gene has CDR1 SSHAT and CDR2 FNYEAQ (reference sequence). V was pared by 3 bases and J by 8 bases, with 5 bases of the junction left unmatched. The CDR3 is 13 residues long. CDR3: CASSLGQGQQQYF. CDR3 coding DNA: TGTGCCAGCAGCTTGGGACAGGGACAGCAGCAGTACTTC.

This CDR3 is CASSQGLAGTYEQYF. DNA of the CDR3: TGTGCCAGCAGCCAAGGTCTAGCGGGTACATACGAGCAGTACTTC. The rearrangement uses TRBV3-1 (or the pseudogene TRBV3-2) and TRBJ2-7, with TRBD2 matching over 8 bases. This CDR3 spans 15 amino acids. With V trimmed by 1 base and J by 4 bases, 6 bases remained unmatched. Germline CDR1 reads LGHDT; CDR2 reads YNNKEL (reference sequence).

The chain carries TRBV6-4 and TRBJ2-3, with 10 bases lining up with TRBD1. V dropped 0 bases and J dropped 6; count of bases not matched to a gene: 0. This CDR3 has 14 residues. The germline V gene has CDR1 MRHNA and CDR2 SNTAGT. The CDR3 DNA reads as TGTGCCAGCAGTGACTCGACAGGGGGCGATACGCAGTATTTT. Translated: CASSDSTGGDTQYF.

This clone was seen a single time. The CDR3 spells CASSATHKGETQYF. DNA for the CDR3: TGCGCCAGCAGCGCGACTCACAAAGGAGAGACCCAGTACTTC. V gene TRBV5-1 combines with J gene TRBJ2-5; D gene ambiguous. The V and J ends lost 4 bases and 4 bases respectively, with 14 bases between them. The germline gives CDR1 SGHRS, CDR2 YFSETQ. The length of the CDR3 is 14 residues.